A single sample is the source of the 11 T cell receptor beta chains below, sequenced in a study of a mutant IDH1 vaccine in newly diagnosed glioma. Documented time point: week 11, during vaccination. Mutant IDH1 20-mer peptide, at 300 ug, made up each vaccine dose, with topical imiquimod. The repertoire was sequenced with immunoSEQ multiplex PCR; TCRdb's copy has only in-frame clones and lacks some. This table holds about 40,000 clones, roughly 84% found once. These receptors are not linked to any known antigen. The specimen was PBMCs, collected from a glioma patient whose treatment included an IDH1 peptide vaccine. Every receptor here comes from a man aged 40-50 years with glioma.

The gene calls are TRBV7-6 and TRBJ2-7; D possibly corresponds to TRBD1 (6 bases). V was pared by 3 bases and J by 3 bases, with 15 bases between. Germline CDR1 SGHVS, CDR2 FNYEAQ. This CDR3 is 15 amino acids long. CDR3 protein: CASSFTTGADYEQYF. CDR3 nucleotides: TGTGCCAGCAGCTTCACGACAGGAGCGGACTACGAGCAGTACTTC.

The gene calls are TRBV6-5 and TRBJ1-5; TRBD1 aligns across 9 bases. The CDR3 is 15 residues long. CDR1 is MNHEY, CDR2 SVGAGI, per germline. With V trimmed by 6 bases and J by 3 bases, 6 bases remained unmatched. The chain's CDR3 is CASRAGQGYNQPQHF. The DNA for the CDR3 is TGTGCCAGCAGAGCGGGACAGGGCTACAATCAGCCCCAGCATTTT.

The chain couples TRBV29-1 to TRBJ2-3; 7 nucleotides agree with TRBD2. The CDR3 is 14 amino acids. V shed 7 bases and J 2 bases; nucleotides not matched to a gene: 9. The germline V gene encodes CDR1 SQVTM and CDR2 ANQGSEA. As DNA, the CDR3 is TGCAGCGCCAGCGCGGGAGAAGTCACAGATACGCAGTATTTT. Protein product: CSASAGEVTDTQYF.

This clone has a single count. The V call is TRBV27, the J call TRBJ2-3; no firm D call. Germline values: CDR1 MNHEY, CDR2 SMNVEV (reference sequence). The CDR3 has 14 residues. Trimming shortened V by 2 bases and J by 0 bases, and 6 bases separated the two germline ends. For the CDR3, the DNA is TGTGCCAGCAGTTTACTAGGGAGCACAGATACGCAGTATTTT. Translated, it gives CASSLLGSTDTQYF.

The V gene is TRBV19, the J gene TRBJ2-1; TRBD1 or TRBD2 may be the D gene (5 bases each). The germline V gene has CDR1 LNHDA and CDR2 SQIVND (reference sequence). Trimming left V 6 bases short and J 4 bases short, with 7 bases between. This CDR3 comprises 12 residues. The CDR3 sequence: CASSGTYNEQFF. CDR3 DNA: TGTGCCAGTAGCGGGACGTACAATGAGCAGTTCTTC.

The chain recombines TRBV7-3 with TRBJ2-1; TRBD1 aligns across 9 bases. V was clipped by 4 bases and J by 4 bases; unmatched bases: 5. Germline-derived CDR1 and CDR2 are SGHTA and FQGTGA. The CDR3 runs to 15 residues. The CDR3 reads CASSWGTGLYNEQFF. CDR3 bases: TGTGCCAGCAGCTGGGGGACAGGGTTGTACAATGAGCAGTTCTTC.

This clone has more than one count but fewer than ten. The chain links TRBV19 to TRBJ2-1; possible D gene TRBD2, 6 bases. From germline, CDR1 is LNHDA and CDR2 SQIVND (reference sequence). CDR3 length equals 15 residues. Trimming shortened V by 4 bases and J by 7 bases, and 17 bases separated the two germline ends. The CDR3 region is CASSRRPSAGNEQFF. CDR3 nucleotide sequence: TGTGCCAGTAGTAGGAGGCCGTCAGCGGGTAATGAGCAGTTCTTC.

Worth noting for this clone: This CDR3 is also generated by other DNA sequences in the sample. V gene TRBV5-6 combines with J gene TRBJ1-1; no firm D call. The V end lost 2 bases, the J end lost 2 bases, and 1 base lay between the germline ends. Per germline, CDR1 SGHDT and CDR2 YYEEEE. This CDR3 comprises 11 residues. DNA for the CDR3: TGTGCCAGCAGCTTAAACACTGAAGCTTTCTTT. It yields the protein CASSLNTEAFF.

The V and J genes are TRBV7-2 and TRBJ1-1, with D perhaps TRBD1 (5 bases). Germline V gives CDR1 SGHTA, CDR2 FQGNSA. The CDR3 extends over 11 amino acids. With 6 bases removed from V and 7 bases from J, the gap between germline ends came to 9 bases. Here the CDR3 reads CASSRDVEAFF. The DNA for the CDR3 is TGTGCCAGCAGTCGGGACGTTGAAGCTTTCTTT.

The V and J genes are TRBV5-4 and TRBJ2-7, with 10 bases that match TRBD1. This CDR3 is 15 amino acids long. CDR1 is SGHNT, CDR2 YYREEE, per germline (reference sequence). With 5 bases clipped from V and 5 bases from J, the junction kept 10 bases outside the gene matches. The CDR3 DNA reads TGTGCCAGCAGTCATAGGACAGGGGGGATTAACGAGCAGTACTTC. Protein product: CASSHRTGGINEQYF.

The V gene is TRBV13, the J gene TRBJ2-7; D may correspond to TRBD1 or TRBD2 (7 bases each). Germline CDR1 is PRHDT and CDR2 is FYEKMQ (reference sequence). This CDR3 spans 15 amino acids. V was trimmed by 6 bases and J by 3 bases, leaving 18 bases between them. CDR3 nucleotide sequence: TGTGCCAGCAGTCAGGGGGGCGGCGGGAGCTACGAGCAGTACTTC. Its protein is CASSQGGGGSYEQYF. The whole variable domain, remainder taken from reference TRBV13 and TRBJ2-7, is AAGVIQSPRHLIKEKRETATLKCYPIPRHDTVYWYQQGPGQDPQFLISFYEKMQSDKGSIPDRFSAQQFSDYHSELNMSSLELGDSALYFCASSQGGGGSYEQYFGPGTRLTVT.